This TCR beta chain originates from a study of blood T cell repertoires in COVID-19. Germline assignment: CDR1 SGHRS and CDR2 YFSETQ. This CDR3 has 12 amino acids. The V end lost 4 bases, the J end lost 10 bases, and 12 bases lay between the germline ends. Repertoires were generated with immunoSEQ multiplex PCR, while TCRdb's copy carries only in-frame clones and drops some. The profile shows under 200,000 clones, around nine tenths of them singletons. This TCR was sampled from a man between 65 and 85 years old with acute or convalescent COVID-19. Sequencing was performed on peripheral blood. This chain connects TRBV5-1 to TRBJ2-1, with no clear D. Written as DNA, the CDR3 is TGCGCCAGCAGCCTATCAGGTCGGGAGCAGTTCTTC. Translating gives CASSLSGREQFF. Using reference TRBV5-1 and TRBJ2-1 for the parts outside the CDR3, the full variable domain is KAGVTQTPRYLIKTRGQQVTLSCSPISGHRSVSWYQQTPGQGLQFLFEYFSETQRNKGNFPGRFSGRQFSNSRSEMNVSTLELGDSALYLCASSLSGREQFFGPGTRLTVL.